These T cell receptor beta chains were read from a single sample in a study of T cells after yellow fever vaccination. In TCRdb, the 5' RACE reads were re-called with MiXCR into one record per CDR3 protein. The table shows some 350,000 distinct CDR3 sequences, with 8.7% occurring only once. The sequences come from PBMCs, collected on the day of the first yellow fever vaccination. These receptors were taken from a man aged 18 to 35 who received the YFV17D yellow fever vaccine. The CDR3 runs from the conserved cysteine through the conserved F or W. D genes are given only for firm matches. Clone size is stated in some rows and not others, as once, few, many or a class when expanded.

V gene	J gene	D gene	clone size	CDR3 DNA	CDR3 protein
TRBV5-4	TRBJ1-1	-	-	TGTGCCAGCAGCTTGGCCGTCCCACCCAGGGTAGCTTTCTTT	CASSLAVPPRVAFF
TRBV28	TRBJ2-2	-	-	TGTGCCAGCAGAAAGTACACCGGGGAGCTGTTTTTT	CASRKYTGELFF
TRBV18	TRBJ1-5	-	few	TGTGCCAGCTCCCCAGAGATCAATCAGCCCCAGCATTTT	CASSPEINQPQHF
TRBV7-2	TRBJ2-3	-	few	TGTGCCAGCGCCAGACAGGAGGGTAGGGATACGCAGTATTTT	CASARQEGRDTQYF
TRBV2	TRBJ2-3	TRBD1	few	TGTGCCATCATTTCCCCACAGGGGGAAGCAGATACGCAGTATTTT	CAIISPQGEADTQYF
TRBV4-1	TRBJ2-1	-	few	TGCGCCAGCAGCCAAGTCGGGCCTTACAATGAGCAGTTCTTC	CASSQVGPYNEQFF
TRBV6-1	TRBJ1-5	-	-	TGTGCCAGCAGTGGCCCCACGGAACATCAGCCCCAGCATTTT	CASSGPTEHQPQHF
TRBV6-1	TRBJ2-2	TRBD2	many	TGTGCCAGCAACCGACTAGCGGGGGACACCGGGGAGCTGTTTTTT	CASNRLAGDTGELFF
TRBV12-3/TRBV12-4	TRBJ2-1	-	many	TGTGCCAGCAGTTTAGAAGGGGCTTCCCGCAATGAGCAGTTCTTC	CASSLEGASRNEQFF
TRBV2	TRBJ1-1	-	-	TGTGCCAGCGGACGGTTCCCCACTGAAGCTTTCTTT	CASGRFPTEAFF
TRBV5-5	TRBJ1-2	TRBD1	few	TGTGCCAGCAGCTTGGCCAGGACAGGGGGCGCGGGGTATGGCTACACCTTC	CASSLARTGGAGYGYTF
TRBV4-1	TRBJ2-3	TRBD2	few	TGCGCCAGCAGCCCGCGATCCCTAGCGGGGGGCGGAGGAGATACGCAGTATTTT	CASSPRSLAGGGGDTQYF
TRBV5-1	TRBJ1-1	-	many	TGCGCCAGCAGCCAGAATCCGGGGATTACTGAAGCTTTCTTT	CASSQNPGITEAFF
TRBV12-3/TRBV12-4	TRBJ2-7	-	-	TGTGCCAGCAGTCCGAGGGTTGGTGGGCAGTACTTC	CASSPRVGGQYF
TRBV5-6	TRBJ2-5	TRBD1	many	TGTGCCAGCAGCTTGGGGAGGACAGGCGAGACCCAGTACTTC	CASSLGRTGETQYF
TRBV7-6	TRBJ2-2	-	-	TGTGCCAGCAGCTTACCTTACGGGGAGCTGTTTTTT	CASSLPYGELFF
TRBV4-2	TRBJ2-1	-	few	TGTGCCAGCAGCCAAGATGAAGGGACTCCCTCCTACAATGAGCAGTTCTTC	CASSQDEGTPSYNEQFF
TRBV20-1	TRBJ1-2	TRBD1	few	TGCAGTGCTAGTTCCTGGGACAGGCCGACCTACACCTTC	CSASSWDRPTYTF
TRBV21-1	TRBJ2-3	-	-	TGTGCCAGCCCGTTCTGGACTAGGATCGAAGGAAGCACAGATACGCAGTATTTT	CASPFWTRIEGSTDTQYF
TRBV7-2	TRBJ2-4	-	-	TGTGCCAGCAGCTTTGGCTACGGGGATTTAGCCAAAAACATTCAGTACTTC	CASSFGYGDLAKNIQYF
TRBV6-2/TRBV6-3	TRBJ2-5	-	few	TGTGCCAGCAGTTACAATAGGGACCAAGAGACCCAGTACTTC	CASSYNRDQETQYF
TRBV19	TRBJ2-5	TRBD2	few	TGTGCCAGTAGTACCGGGACTAGCGGGGGGTCAGAGACCCAGTACTTC	CASSTGTSGGSETQYF
TRBV4-3	TRBJ1-5	-	many	TGCGCCAGCAGCCAGGGCTGGATCGTTAGCAATCAGCCCCAGCATTTT	CASSQGWIVSNQPQHF
TRBV7-9	TRBJ1-1	-	few	TGTGCCAGCATCACTTTGCGGGGGGCTGAAGCTTTCTTT	CASITLRGAEAFF
TRBV20-1	TRBJ1-2	-	few	TGCAGTGCTAGTAGGGGAGGCTACACCTTC	CSASRGGYTF
TRBV4-1	TRBJ2-1	TRBD2	few	TGCGCCAGCAGCCAAGGACTAGCGGACTACAATGAGCAGTTCTTC	CASSQGLADYNEQFF
TRBV5-1	TRBJ2-1	-	few	TGCGCCAGCAGCTTGGCAGACAATGAGCAGTTCTTC	CASSLADNEQFF
TRBV4-3	TRBJ2-2	-	few	TGCGCCAGCAGTCCAAGATGGCGCCTCACCTCCGGGGAGCTGTTTTTT	CASSPRWRLTSGELFF
TRBV28	TRBJ2-3	TRBD1	-	TGTGCCAGCAGGTCCCCGGGACAGGGGGTTTATACGCAGTATTTT	CASRSPGQGVYTQYF
TRBV7-2	TRBJ2-7	-	-	TGTGCCAGCAGCCCTTTAACCTACGAGCAGTACTTC	CASSPLTYEQYF
TRBV14	TRBJ1-6	-	few	TGTGCCACCCTACAGGGAACCAGCTCCTATAATTCACCCCTCCACTTT	CATLQGTSSYNSPLHF
TRBV12-3/TRBV12-4	TRBJ1-5	-	many	TGTGCCAGCAGCAACCGACGAGATCAGCCCCAGCATTTT	CASSNRRDQPQHF
TRBV4-1	TRBJ2-7	TRBD1	few	TGCGCCAGCAGCACACGGCTGGGACAGTCCTACGAGCAGTACTTC	CASSTRLGQSYEQYF
TRBV4-2	TRBJ2-1	-	-	TGTGCCAGCAGCCAAGCGTCCAGTAGCTCCTACAATGAGCAGTTCTTC	CASSQASSSSYNEQFF
TRBV7-6	TRBJ2-1	TRBD1	few	TGTGCCAGCCGACCCGCCTCGGGACAGTCATACAATGAGCAGTTCTTC	CASRPASGQSYNEQFF
TRBV20-1	TRBJ2-5	-	few	TGCAGTGCTAGATCTCCTAGCTCTCGATCTGGGACCCAGTACTTC	CSARSPSSRSGTQYF
TRBV27	TRBJ2-1	TRBD2	few	TGTGCCAGCAGTTTATCGGTAGCGGGGGGGACCTCCTACAATGAGCAGTTCTTC	CASSLSVAGGTSYNEQFF
TRBV3-1	TRBJ2-7	TRBD2	many	TGTGCCAGCAGCCGTTTCGGATGGACTAGCGGGGGGGCCGACGAGCAGTACTTC	CASSRFGWTSGGADEQYF
TRBV12-3/TRBV12-4	TRBJ2-5	TRBD1	-	TGTGCCAGCAGTCGCCGGGACAGTAGCACGTTAGAGACCCAGTACTTC	CASSRRDSSTLETQYF
TRBV10-3	TRBJ2-7	TRBD2	-	TGTGCCATCACTGGGGAGGGGACCAACTACGAGCAGTACTTC	CAITGEGTNYEQYF
TRBV12-3/TRBV12-4	TRBJ1-5	-	-	TGTGCCAGCAGTTTCCCCGGGCGGGGTCGGCCCCAGCATTTT	CASSFPGRGRPQHF
TRBV6-2/TRBV6-3	TRBJ2-3	-	few	TGTGCCAGCAGTTACGGAGCGGCCCCTAAGGGGGGGGATACGCAGTATTTT	CASSYGAAPKGGDTQYF
TRBV6-2/TRBV6-3	TRBJ1-2	TRBD1	few	TGTGCCAGCAGTTACCCAGATTACAGGGACAGCTTCTATGGCTACACCTTC	CASSYPDYRDSFYGYTF
TRBV7-3	TRBJ2-2	TRBD2	-	TGTGCCAGCAGCTTATTTGCGGGGGTAGCCGGGGAGCTGTTTTTT	CASSLFAGVAGELFF
TRBV5-1	TRBJ2-1	-	-	TGCGCCAGCAGTCCCACGTTCACAAATGAGCAGTTCTTC	CASSPTFTNEQFF
TRBV6-1	TRBJ2-5	-	-	TGTGCCAGCAGCCTAATTCAGACTAGTAGAAAGACCCAGTACTTC	CASSLIQTSRKTQYF
TRBV12-3/TRBV12-4	TRBJ2-2	-	few	TGTGCCAGCAGCTTTGGACAAGCCAACACCGGGGAGCTGTTTTTT	CASSFGQANTGELFF
TRBV18	TRBJ1-5	-	-	TGTGCCAGCTCAAAACCGGGCGGACCCCAGCATTTT	CASSKPGGPQHF
TRBV29-1	TRBJ2-3	-	-	TGCAGCGTTGAAGAGGTGCGGGGCTCAGATACGCAGTATTTT	CSVEEVRGSDTQYF
TRBV5-4	TRBJ1-2	-	-	TGTGCCAGCAGCCGCGCGGGAACCCAGTATGGCTACACCTTC	CASSRAGTQYGYTF
TRBV7-3	TRBJ2-5	-	few	TGTGCCAGCAGCTTAACCAGGGTATCAGAGACCCAGTACTTC	CASSLTRVSETQYF
TRBV15	TRBJ2-1	-	-	TGTGCCACCAGCAGAGATTGGAATGAGCAGTTCTTC	CATSRDWNEQFF
TRBV24-1	TRBJ1-1	-	many	TGTGCCACCAGTGACCCCGTGACGGACATGAACACTGAAGCTTTCTTT	CATSDPVTDMNTEAFF
TRBV7-9	TRBJ2-3	-	few	TGTGCCAGCAGCTCCGACGGACTAATATCAGATACGCAGTATTTT	CASSSDGLISDTQYF
TRBV7-2	TRBJ2-3	-	many	TGTGCCAGCAGCTCTTACACAGATACGCAGTATTTT	CASSSYTDTQYF
TRBV7-9	TRBJ2-7	-	-	TGTGCCAGCAGCCAACGCGGCCCGACTAATTACGAGCAGTACTTC	CASSQRGPTNYEQYF
TRBV7-2	TRBJ2-6	-	-	TGTGCCAGCACCTCGACCATTGGGGCCAACGTCCTGACTTTC	CASTSTIGANVLTF
TRBV5-1	TRBJ2-3	-	many	TGCGCCAGCAGTCGGTTTCTGGCGGGGACAGATACGCAGTATTTT	CASSRFLAGTDTQYF
TRBV11-2	TRBJ2-5	TRBD2	-	TGTGCCAGCAGCTTAAGGCGGGGGGAGGGTCGGGAGACCCAGTACTTC	CASSLRRGEGRETQYF
TRBV7-2	TRBJ1-2	-	many	TGTGCCAGCAGCCCCGACGGCTATGGCTACACCTTC	CASSPDGYGYTF